Shown below are 11 T cell receptor beta chains from a single sample sequenced in a study of shared clonotypes between healthy human individuals. TCRdb keeps only in-frame clones here, not all; method: immunoSEQ multiplex PCR. This table has hundreds of thousands of clones, approximately 79% appearing once. Source material: memory CD4+ T cells sorted from blood. The subset here: CD45RA-negative fraction. The source of these receptors is a woman between 25 and 40 years old in good health.

In its sample, this clone was seen once. The chain couples TRBV28 to TRBJ2-2; D assignment may be TRBD1 or TRBD2 (5 bases each). With 6 bases removed from V and 1 base from J, the gap between germline ends came to 21 bases. Per germline, CDR1 MDHEN and CDR2 SYDVKM. The CDR3 spans 18 residues. CDR3 sequence (DNA): TGTGCCAGCAGCCCGAATCCCGGACTCGGACAGAACACCGGGGAGCTGTTTTTT. It encodes CASSPNPGLGQNTGELFF.

The V gene is TRBV30, the J gene TRBJ1-2; D call uncertain. Trimming shortened V by 0 bases and J by 4 bases, and 9 bases separated the two germline ends. Per germline, CDR1 GTSNPN and CDR2 SVGIG (reference sequence). The CDR3 is made up of 13 amino acids. DNA of the CDR3: TGTGCCTGGAGTGTACAATTGGGCTATGGCTACACCTTC. It translates to CAWSVQLGYGYTF.

This sequence joins TRBV27 and TRBJ1-2, with D possibly being TRBD1 (5 bases). Trimming took off 1 base at V and 2 bases at J, with 11 bases between the two ends. Germline V gene data show CDR1 as MNHEY and CDR2 as SMNVEV (reference sequence). There are 15 residues in the CDR3. This CDR3 is CASSLFQGPNYGYTF. The CDR3 DNA follows: TGTGCCAGCAGTTTATTCCAGGGCCCAAACTATGGCTACACCTTC.

The CDR3 sequence: CASTTGLGGYNEQFF. The CDR3 nucleotides read TGCGCCAGCACCACGGGACTAGGGGGTTACAATGAGCAGTTCTTC. This chain links TRBV4-1 with TRBJ2-1; TRBD2 agrees at 8 bases. The CDR3 runs to 15 residues. Germline V gives CDR1 MGHRA, CDR2 YSYEKL. V lost 7 bases to trimming and J lost 4 bases; unmatched junction nucleotides: 9.

The sample holds many counts of this clone. At the DNA level, this CDR3 is encoded by other sequences in the same sample as well. This sequence joins TRBV28 and TRBJ2-7, with D hard to call. The CDR3 is made up of 10 amino acids. Germline CDR1 is MDHEN and CDR2 is SYDVKM. V was cut by 8 bases and J by 2 bases, with 4 bases left in between. The CDR3 region is CASGPYEQYF. DNA for the CDR3: TGTGCCAGCGGGCCCTACGAGCAGTACTTC.

V usage is TRBV18 and J usage is TRBJ1-2, with a tentative D call TRBD1 (5 bases). The V and J ends lost 5 bases and 5 bases respectively, with 6 bases between them. Germline loops: CDR1 KGHSH, CDR2 LQKENI. This CDR3 contains 11 residues. The CDR3 DNA sequence: TGTGCCAGCTCAGACAGTTATGGCTACACCTTC. Its protein product is CASSDSYGYTF.

This clone occurred many times. CDR3 nucleotides: TGCGCCAGCAGCTTACTACCGGGAGCTAGCCTCCACGAGCAGTACTTC. Encoded protein: CASSLLPGASLHEQYF. The V gene is TRBV5-1, the J gene TRBJ2-7; D is possibly TRBD2 (6 bases). The CDR3 has 16 amino acids. The V end was cut by 2 bases, the J end by 5 bases, with 20 bases between. Per germline, CDR1 SGHRS and CDR2 YFSETQ.

About this clone itself: The identical CDR3 is also encoded by other nucleotide sequences in the sample. Written as DNA, the CDR3 is TGTGCCAGCAGTTTGGCCCCCTACGAGCAGTACTTC. This translates into CASSLAPYEQYF. The rearrangement links TRBV28 to TRBJ2-7; D is unresolved. The CDR3 has 12 residues. Trimming pared 3 bases from V and 2 bases from J, leaving 5 bases between. Germline V gives CDR1 MDHEN, CDR2 SYDVKM.

The rearrangement joins TRBV10-2 to TRBJ1-2; D is undetermined. The V end lost 2 bases, the J end lost 2 bases, and 12 bases lay between the germline ends. The CDR3 is 15 amino acids. Germline V gene data show CDR1 as WSHSY and CDR2 as SAAADI. Written as DNA, the CDR3 is TGCGCCAGCAGTGAGACCGGACGGACGAACTATGGCTACACCTTC. This gives the protein CASSETGRTNYGYTF.

V gene TRBV9 combines with J gene TRBJ2-5, with TRBD1 identical over 9 bases. The end of the DNA aligns better with TRBJ2-7, so the J call may be wrong. The CDR3 length is 14 residues. The germline gives CDR1 SGDLS, CDR2 YYNGEE. CDR3: CASSAQGAPYEQYF. CDR3 sequence (DNA): TGTGCCAGCAGCGCACAGGGGGCCCCATACGAGCAGTACTTC.

CDR3 amino acids: CASSLVAGINEQYF. For the CDR3, the DNA is TGCGCCAGCAGCTTGGTGGCAGGGATCAACGAGCAGTACTTC. The chain combines TRBV5-1 with TRBJ2-7; D is possibly TRBD1 (5 bases). CDR1 is SGHRS and CDR2 is YFSETQ in the germline V gene. V was trimmed by 0 bases and J by 5 bases, leaving 12 bases between them. The CDR3 has 14 residues.